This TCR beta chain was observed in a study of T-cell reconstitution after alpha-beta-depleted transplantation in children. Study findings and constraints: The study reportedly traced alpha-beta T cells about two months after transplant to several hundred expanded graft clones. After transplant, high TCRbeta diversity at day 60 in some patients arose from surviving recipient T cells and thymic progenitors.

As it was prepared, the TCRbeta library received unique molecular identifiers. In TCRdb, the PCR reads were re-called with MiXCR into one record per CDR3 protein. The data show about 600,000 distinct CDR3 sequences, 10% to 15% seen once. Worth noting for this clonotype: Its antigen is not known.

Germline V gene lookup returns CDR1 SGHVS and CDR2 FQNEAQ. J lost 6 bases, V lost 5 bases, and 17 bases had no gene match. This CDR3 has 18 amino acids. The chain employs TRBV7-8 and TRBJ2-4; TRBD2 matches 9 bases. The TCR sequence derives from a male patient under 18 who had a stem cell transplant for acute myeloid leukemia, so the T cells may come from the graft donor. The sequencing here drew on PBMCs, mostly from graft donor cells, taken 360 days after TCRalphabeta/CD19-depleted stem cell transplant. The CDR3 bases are TGTGCCAGCAGCCCCCCCTTAGCGGGAGCGGGGGTGGGAAACATTCAGTACTTC. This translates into CASSPPLAGAGVGNIQYF.